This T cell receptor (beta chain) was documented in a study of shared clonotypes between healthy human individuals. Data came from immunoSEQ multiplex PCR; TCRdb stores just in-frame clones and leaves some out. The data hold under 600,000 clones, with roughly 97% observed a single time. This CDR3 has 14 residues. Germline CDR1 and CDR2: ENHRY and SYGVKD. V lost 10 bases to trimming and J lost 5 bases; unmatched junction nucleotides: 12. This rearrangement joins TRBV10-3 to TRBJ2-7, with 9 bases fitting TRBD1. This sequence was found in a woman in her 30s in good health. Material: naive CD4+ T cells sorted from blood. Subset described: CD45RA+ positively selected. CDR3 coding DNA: TGTGCCAACGCAGCCGGGACAGGGTCCAACGAGCAGTACTTC. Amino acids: CANAAGTGSNEQYF.